The rows below give T cell receptor beta chains drawn from one sample of a study of long-term antiretroviral therapy in people with HIV. Sequenced by immunoSEQ multiplex PCR; TCRdb stores in-frame clones only, minus some. The sample holds tens of thousands of clones, 85% to 95% seen once. The sequencing used unsorted PBMCs, collected 4.4 years after starting antiretroviral therapy. Receptors were obtained from a woman aged 45-60 years with HIV. CDR3s include the opening cysteine and the closing phenylalanine or tryptophan. A D gene is named only where the DNA matches it firmly. Part of the rows lack a size; the others show once, few, many or a class for expanded clones.

d_gene	len	v_gene	j_gene	abundance	CDR3aa	CDR3nt
TRBD1	16	TRBV27	TRBJ1-2	NA	CASSTRTGASNYGYTF	TGTGCCAGCAGTACCCGGACAGGGGCGTCGAACTATGGCTACACCTTC
TRBD1	14	TRBV11-3	TRBJ2-7	NA	CASLGRQGTYEQYF	TGTGCCAGCTTGGGGCGACAGGGGACCTACGAGCAGTACTTC
NA	14	TRBV5-6	TRBJ1-6	NA	CASSLGRGFSPLHF	TGTGCCAGCAGCTTGGGGCGTGGGTTCTCACCCCTCCACTTT
NA	13	TRBV7-2	TRBJ1-6	NA	CASSPLHHSPLHF	TGTGCCAGCAGCCCCCTTCACCATTCACCCCTCCACTTT
TRBD1	16	TRBV6-5	TRBJ2-5	NA	CASSYSIRGPRGTQYF	TGTGCCAGCAGTTACTCGATAAGGGGGCCCAGGGGGACCCAGTACTTC
NA	16	TRBV9	TRBJ2-2	once	CASSQSGFANTGELFF	TGTGCCAGCAGCCAATCAGGGTTCGCGAACACCGGGGAGCTGTTTTTT
NA	15	TRBV9	TRBJ1-1	NA	CASSAWGQGNTEAFF	TGTGCCAGCAGCGCCTGGGGGCAGGGGAACACTGAAGCTTTCTTT
NA	14	TRBV7-9	TRBJ1-1	NA	CASSLVRGSGEAFF	TGTGCCAGCAGCTTAGTTAGGGGATCGGGTGAAGCTTTCTTT
TRBD1	14	TRBV5-6	TRBJ1-2	NA	CASSLAGQNYGYTF	TGTGCCAGCAGCTTGGCGGGACAGAACTATGGCTACACCTTC
NA	13	TRBV4-2	TRBJ2-3	NA	CASSQGSTDTQYF	TGTGCCAGCAGCCAGGGGAGCACAGATACGCAGTATTTT
TRBD1	13	TRBV6-5	TRBJ1-2	NA	CASRTGTGAGYTF	TGTGCCAGCAGGACCGGGACAGGGGCTGGCTACACCTTC
TRBD1	14	TRBV29-1	TRBJ1-1	NA	CSVEDARQGARTFF	TGCAGCGTTGAAGATGCGAGACAGGGGGCTAGGACTTTCTTT
NA	14	TRBV28	TRBJ1-5	NA	CASRGGYSNQPQHF	TGTGCCAGCAGGGGGGGTTATAGCAATCAGCCCCAGCATTTT
NA	13	TRBV7-9	TRBJ2-1	NA	CASSLNTLNEQFF	TGTGCCAGCAGCTTAAATACTCTCAATGAGCAGTTCTTC
TRBD2	15	TRBV10-3	TRBJ2-5	NA	CAISVLRGGLETQYF	TGTGCCATCAGTGTTCTGCGGGGGGGCCTGGAGACCCAGTACTTC
NA	15	TRBV7-5	TRBJ1-3	NA	CARSEEGSSGNTIYF	TGTGCCAGAAGCGAGGAGGGAAGCTCTGGAAACACCATATATTTT
TRBD1	17	TRBV7-9	TRBJ1-4	once	CASSLGKGTATNEKLFF	TGTGCCAGCAGCTTAGGGAAGGGGACAGCAACTAATGAAAAACTGTTTTTT
TRBD2	14	TRBV7-7	TRBJ2-6	NA	CASGRSSGANVLTF	TGTGCTAGCGGGCGGAGCTCTGGGGCCAACGTCCTGACTTTC
NA	15	TRBV19	TRBJ1-4	NA	CASSIRRTTNEKLFF	TGTGCCAGTAGTATTCGTCGGACCACTAATGAAAAACTGTTTTTT
NA	14	TRBV18	TRBJ2-7	once	CASSPPEGSYEQYF	TGTGCCAGCTCACCTCCCGAGGGATCCTACGAGCAGTACTTC
NA	18	TRBV5-1	TRBJ1-2	NA	CASSLEGQASSTNYGYTF	TGCGCCAGCAGCTTGGAGGGCCAGGCCTCCTCTACTAACTATGGCTACACCTTC
TRBD1	14	TRBV5-4	TRBJ2-1	NA	CASSLGQGPNEQFF	TGTGCCAGCAGCTTGGGACAGGGGCCCAATGAGCAGTTCTTC
NA	15	TRBV4-2	TRBJ2-7	once	CASSQIAIGNYEQYF	TGTGCCAGCAGCCAAATAGCGATAGGTAACTACGAGCAGTACTTC
NA	15	TRBV6-6	TRBJ1-6	NA	CASSLEAGARSPLHF	TGTGCCAGCAGTCTCGAGGCAGGTGCCCGTTCACCCCTCCACTTT
NA	16	TRBV6-6	TRBJ2-5	NA	CASSPTGSLDQETQYF	TGTGCCAGCAGTCCTACAGGCTCTTTGGACCAAGAGACCCAGTACTTC
NA	14	TRBV7-2	TRBJ1-2	NA	CASRTGRGGYGYTF	TGTGCCAGCCGAACAGGGCGGGGTGGCTATGGCTACACCTTC
NA	16	TRBV7-2	TRBJ2-2	NA	CASSLVGGSNTGELFF	TGTGCCAGCAGCTTAGTGGGGGGTTCGAACACCGGGGAGCTGTTTTTT
TRBD2	16	TRBV6-5	TRBJ2-7	NA	CASSYSAGGPTYEQYF	TGTGCCAGCAGTTACTCGGCGGGGGGGCCGACGTACGAGCAGTACTTC
TRBD1	15	TRBV6-5	TRBJ1-1	NA	CASSSPTGGRTEAFF	TGTGCCAGCAGTTCGCCTACAGGGGGCCGAACTGAAGCTTTCTTT
NA	15	TRBV27	TRBJ1-6	NA	CAITGPQPYNSPLHF	TGTGCCATCACAGGTCCTCAACCCTATAATTCACCCCTCCACTTT
TRBD1	16	TRBV5-8	TRBJ2-5	NA	CASSLVFGQVGETQYF	TGTGCCAGCAGCTTGGTGTTTGGACAGGTGGGAGAGACCCAGTACTTC
TRBD2	16	TRBV9	TRBJ2-3	NA	CASSVEAAGGPDTQYF	TGTGCCAGCAGCGTAGAAGCGGCGGGGGGCCCAGATACGCAGTATTTT
NA	16	TRBV5-6	TRBJ1-4	NA	CASSVTVGELNEKLFF	TGTGCCAGCAGCGTCACGGTGGGAGAGCTGAATGAAAAACTGTTTTTT
NA	13	TRBV7-9	TRBJ1-1	NA	CASSLEAGTEAFF	TGTGCCAGCAGCTTAGAGGCGGGGACTGAAGCTTTCTTT
TRBD1	14	TRBV2	TRBJ1-1	NA	CAHDRDRLNTEAFF	TGTGCCCATGACCGGGACAGGTTGAACACTGAAGCTTTCTTT
NA	13	TRBV4-1	TRBJ1-2	NA	CASSQVNRDGYTF	TGCGCCAGCAGCCAAGTGAACAGGGATGGCTACACCTTC
TRBD2	13	TRBV7-3	TRBJ2-5	NA	CASSFSGAETQYF	TGTGCCAGCAGCTTTAGCGGGGCTGAGACCCAGTACTTC